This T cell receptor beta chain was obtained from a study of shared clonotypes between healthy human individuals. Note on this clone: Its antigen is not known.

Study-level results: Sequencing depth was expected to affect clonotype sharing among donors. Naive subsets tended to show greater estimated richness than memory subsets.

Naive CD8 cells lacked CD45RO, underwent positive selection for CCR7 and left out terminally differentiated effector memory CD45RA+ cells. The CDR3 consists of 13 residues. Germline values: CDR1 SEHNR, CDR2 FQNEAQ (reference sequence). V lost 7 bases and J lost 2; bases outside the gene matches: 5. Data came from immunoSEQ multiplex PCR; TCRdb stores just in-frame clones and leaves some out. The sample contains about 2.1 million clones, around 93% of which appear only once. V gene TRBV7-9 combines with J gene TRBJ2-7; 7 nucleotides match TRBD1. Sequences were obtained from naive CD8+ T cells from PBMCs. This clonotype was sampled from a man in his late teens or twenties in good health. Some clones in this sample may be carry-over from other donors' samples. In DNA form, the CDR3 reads TGTGCCAGCACTGGGACAGCTACCTACGAGCAGTACTTC. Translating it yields CASTGTATYEQYF.